A selection of T cell receptor beta chains follows, all from one sample in a study of blood T cell repertoires in COVID-19. Only in-frame clones appear in the TCRdb table, and some are missing; sequencing was by immunoSEQ multiplex PCR. The repertoire holds approximately 40,000 clones, about 90% seen once, with around 5.1% in the top ten. What was sequenced was peripheral blood. These receptors were taken from a man aged 60 to 75 with COVID-19, enrolled during active disease. CDR3s include the opening cysteine and the closing phenylalanine or tryptophan. D genes are given only for firm matches. Clone size is not always given. Where it is, it says once, few, many or a class for expanded clones.

V: TRBV2; size: .; D: TRBD2; J: TRBJ2-2; DNA: TGTGCCAGCGGGAGGGATACCTCTCCCGGGGAGCTGTTTTTT; CDR3: CASGRDTSPGELFF
V: TRBV6-5; size: few; D: .; J: TRBJ2-1; DNA: TGTGCCAGTCAGCGGGCTACCTACAATGAGCAGTTCTTC; CDR3: CASQRATYNEQFF
V: TRBV6-4; size: .; D: .; J: TRBJ2-1; DNA: TGTGCCAGCAGCCTAGAGGCCCGGAACAATGAGCAGTTCTTC; CDR3: CASSLEARNNEQFF
V: TRBV5-4; size: .; D: TRBD2; J: TRBJ2-5; DNA: TGTGCCAGCAGCTTGGCGAGGACTAGCGGGAGGGGGTACCAAGAGACCCAGTACTTC; CDR3: CASSLARTSGRGYQETQYF
V: TRBV19; size: .; D: .; J: TRBJ1-2; DNA: TGTGCCAGTAGTGATGCCGGGACATCATTTAACTATGGCTACACCTTC; CDR3: CASSDAGTSFNYGYTF
V: TRBV30; size: .; D: .; J: TRBJ1-2; DNA: TGTGCCTGGATCAGAGACAGGCCGAATGGCTACACCTTC; CDR3: CAWIRDRPNGYTF
V: TRBV12-3/TRBV12-4; size: .; D: .; J: TRBJ1-1; DNA: TGTGCCAGCAGCCAAGGACAGAACACTGAAGCTTTCTTT; CDR3: CASSQGQNTEAFF
V: TRBV19; size: .; D: TRBD1; J: TRBJ1-1; DNA: TGTGCCAGTAGTAGACAGGGTTGGTCTTTCTTT; CDR3: CASSRQGWSFF
V: TRBV4-1; size: .; D: TRBD1; J: TRBJ2-5; DNA: TGCGCCAGCAGCACGCCGGGGACAGGGAGTCAAGAGACCCAGTACTTC; CDR3: CASSTPGTGSQETQYF
V: TRBV18; size: .; D: .; J: TRBJ1-2; DNA: TGTGCCAGCTCACCAGCCCGACGGGAACCTAACTATGGCTACACCTTC; CDR3: CASSPARREPNYGYTF
V: TRBV9; size: .; D: TRBD2; J: TRBJ2-2; DNA: TGTGCCAGCAGCGTCGGCGGGAGTGGAACCGGGGAGCTGTTTTTT; CDR3: CASSVGGSGTGELFF
V: TRBV6-5; size: once; D: .; J: TRBJ2-5; DNA: TGTGCCAGCACCGATCGGAGAGTCCAAGAGACCCAGTACTTC; CDR3: CASTDRRVQETQYF
V: TRBV28; size: .; D: TRBD1; J: TRBJ1-1; DNA: TGTGCCAGCAGGACCGGACAGGGGCGAGTATTTGAAGCTTTCTTT; CDR3: CASRTGQGRVFEAFF
V: TRBV29-1; size: .; D: TRBD1; J: TRBJ2-7; DNA: TGCAGCGTCACGGGACAGGGTAACTCCTACGAGCAGTACTTC; CDR3: CSVTGQGNSYEQYF
V: TRBV2; size: .; D: .; J: TRBJ1-5; DNA: TGTGCCAGCAGTGAATCTCCACCTGGGGCCCTGGATAGCAATCAGCCCCAGCATTTT; CDR3: CASSESPPGALDSNQPQHF
V: TRBV3-1/TRBV3-2; size: .; D: .; J: TRBJ2-1; DNA: TGTGCCAGCAGCCAAATTTGGGGCAGCAACAATGAGCAGTTCTTC; CDR3: CASSQIWGSNNEQFF
V: TRBV15; size: .; D: TRBD2; J: TRBJ2-1; DNA: TGTGCCACCAGCAGAGTCAAGCTAGCGGGAGACCATGAGCAGTTCTTC; CDR3: CATSRVKLAGDHEQFF
V: TRBV11-3; size: .; D: TRBD1; J: TRBJ1-1; DNA: TGTGCCAGCAGCTTGGGGACAGGGGCATCTGAAGCTTTCTTT; CDR3: CASSLGTGASEAFF
V: TRBV10-3; size: .; D: .; J: TRBJ1-1; DNA: TGTGCCATCAGTGAGGGGCGATTGAACACTGAAGCTTTCTTT; CDR3: CAISEGRLNTEAFF
V: TRBV5-1; size: .; D: TRBD2; J: TRBJ2-1; DNA: TGCGCCAGCAGCTTTGACCGGCTAGCGGGATATGAGCAGTTCTTC; CDR3: CASSFDRLAGYEQFF
V: TRBV7-9; size: .; D: TRBD1; J: TRBJ2-5; DNA: TGTGCCAGCAGCTCCGTGGGGGCTGGACAGGGGGCGATCGGGGAGACCCAGTACTTC; CDR3: CASSSVGAGQGAIGETQYF
V: TRBV7-9; size: .; D: TRBD1; J: TRBJ2-1; DNA: TGTGCCAGCAGCTCCCCTCCAAAAGACAGGGGAAACAATGAGCAGTTCTTC; CDR3: CASSSPPKDRGNNEQFF
V: TRBV7-9; size: .; D: .; J: TRBJ2-1; DNA: TGTGCCAGCAGCTTAAACTCTAAATACAATGAGCAGTTCTTC; CDR3: CASSLNSKYNEQFF
V: TRBV5-1; size: .; D: TRBD1; J: TRBJ1-6; DNA: TGCGCCAGCAGCTTGCGGCAGGGGGGTAATTCACCCCTCCACTTT; CDR3: CASSLRQGGNSPLHF
V: TRBV25-1; size: .; D: TRBD1; J: TRBJ1-2; DNA: TGTGCCAGCAGTGGACAGGGGGCGAACTATGGCTACACCTTC; CDR3: CASSGQGANYGYTF
V: TRBV7-9; size: .; D: .; J: TRBJ2-7; DNA: TGTGCCAGCAGCTTACCGAGGAGAGATAAACAGGGATCCTACGAGCAGTACTTC; CDR3: CASSLPRRDKQGSYEQYF
V: TRBV3-1/TRBV3-2; size: .; D: .; J: TRBJ2-7; DNA: TGTGCCAGCAGCCAAGGTCTAGGGGTCTACGAGCAGTACTTC; CDR3: CASSQGLGVYEQYF
V: TRBV12-3/TRBV12-4; size: .; D: TRBD2; J: TRBJ2-7; DNA: TGTGCCAGCAGTTGGACTAGCGGGGAGCAGTACTTC; CDR3: CASSWTSGEQYF
V: TRBV12-3/TRBV12-4; size: .; D: .; J: TRBJ2-1; DNA: TGTGCCAGCAGTCGCAGACTAGTAAGTGAGCAGTTCTTC; CDR3: CASSRRLVSEQFF
V: TRBV28; size: .; D: TRBD1; J: TRBJ2-6; DNA: TGTGCCAGCAGTTTGGGGACAGGGTCTGGGGCCAACGTCCTGACTTTC; CDR3: CASSLGTGSGANVLTF
V: TRBV7-3; size: .; D: .; J: TRBJ1-1; DNA: TGTGCCAGCAGCTTATGGGAGGAAGCTTTCTTT; CDR3: CASSLWEEAFF
V: TRBV6-5; size: few; D: .; J: TRBJ1-6; DNA: TGTGCCAGCAGCCGCCCTGAGAGGAATTCACCCCTCCACTTT; CDR3: CASSRPERNSPLHF
V: TRBV7-2; size: .; D: .; J: TRBJ1-5; DNA: TGTGCCAGCAGCTTAGCTCCGCAGGACTATAGCAATCAGCCCCAGCATTTT; CDR3: CASSLAPQDYSNQPQHF
V: TRBV9; size: .; D: TRBD1; J: TRBJ2-1; DNA: TGTGCCAGCAGCGCACGGACAGGGTTCTACAATGAGCAGTTCTTC; CDR3: CASSARTGFYNEQFF
V: TRBV30; size: .; D: TRBD1; J: TRBJ1-5; DNA: TGTGCCTGGAGTACGGGACAGGGCGGTGTGCAGCCCCAGCATTTT; CDR3: CAWSTGQGGVQPQHF
V: TRBV10-1; size: .; D: TRBD2; J: TRBJ2-1; DNA: TGCGCCAGCAGTGAGTCAACTAGCGGATCCTACAATGAGCAGTTCTTC; CDR3: CASSESTSGSYNEQFF
V: TRBV5-4; size: .; D: .; J: TRBJ1-4; DNA: TGTGCCAGCAGCGCCTACTTGAGTGAAAAACTGTTTTTT; CDR3: CASSAYLSEKLFF
V: TRBV6-6; size: .; D: .; J: TRBJ2-3; DNA: TGTGCCAGCGATCCGACGACACTGGGCACAGATACGCAGTATTTT; CDR3: CASDPTTLGTDTQYF
V: TRBV7-9; size: .; D: .; J: TRBJ1-5; DNA: TGTGCCAGCAGCCAGGACAGTAATCAGCCCCAGCATTTT; CDR3: CASSQDSNQPQHF
V: TRBV6-1; size: .; D: .; J: TRBJ1-1; DNA: TGTGCCAGCAGTGAACCTCGAGGGGGGAACACTGAAGCTTTCTTT; CDR3: CASSEPRGGNTEAFF
V: TRBV19; size: once; D: TRBD2; J: TRBJ2-3; DNA: TGTGCCAGTAGTCCCTCCTGGGCTAGCGGGAGCACAGATACGCAGTATTTT; CDR3: CASSPSWASGSTDTQYF
V: TRBV27; size: .; D: TRBD1; J: TRBJ1-1; DNA: TGTGCCAGCAGTTTCGGCGGCCTGGGACAGAGGAACACTGAAGCTTTCTTT; CDR3: CASSFGGLGQRNTEAFF
V: TRBV11-2; size: .; D: .; J: TRBJ2-7; DNA: TGTGCCAGCAGCTCAGCAGAGGGTTTCACCTACGAGCAGTACTTC; CDR3: CASSSAEGFTYEQYF
V: TRBV6-2/TRBV6-3; size: .; D: .; J: TRBJ1-5; DNA: TGTGCCAGCAGCCCCCTTGCGTATCAGCCCCAGCATTTT; CDR3: CASSPLAYQPQHF
V: TRBV28; size: once; D: TRBD1; J: TRBJ2-1; DNA: TGTGCCAGCAGTTCCCCCCCGGGACAGGGCTTTCACAATGAGCAGTTCTTC; CDR3: CASSSPPGQGFHNEQFF
V: TRBV29-1; size: once; D: .; J: TRBJ1-2; DNA: TGCAGCGTAGCGGACAGCGAGGATGGCTACACCTTC; CDR3: CSVADSEDGYTF
V: TRBV11-2; size: .; D: .; J: TRBJ1-1; DNA: TGTGCCAGCAGCTTAGAGGCAGGGGACACTGAAGCTTTCTTT; CDR3: CASSLEAGDTEAFF
V: TRBV5-1; size: once; D: .; J: TRBJ1-5; DNA: TGCGCCAGCAGCTTTGACAGTAATCAGCCCCAGCATTTT; CDR3: CASSFDSNQPQHF
V: TRBV5-1; size: few; D: .; J: TRBJ2-4; DNA: TGCGCCAGCAGAGAGACAGAAGCCAAAAACATTCAGTACTTC; CDR3: CASRETEAKNIQYF
V: TRBV9; size: .; D: .; J: TRBJ2-3; DNA: TGTGCCAGCAGCGTTGGCGGGCGCACAGATACGCAGTATTTT; CDR3: CASSVGGRTDTQYF
V: TRBV30; size: .; D: TRBD1; J: TRBJ1-6; DNA: TGTGCCTGGGGGAGACAGGGTAATTCACCCCTCCACTTT; CDR3: CAWGRQGNSPLHF
V: TRBV9; size: .; D: TRBD1; J: TRBJ2-7; DNA: TGTGCCAGCAGCATCGGACAGGGAGAAGGGGAGCAGTACTTC; CDR3: CASSIGQGEGEQYF
V: TRBV28; size: .; D: TRBD1; J: TRBJ2-7; DNA: TGTGCCAGCAGTTCCCTGCAGGGGGCCTTTCACGAGCAGTACTTC; CDR3: CASSSLQGAFHEQYF
V: TRBV6-4; size: few; D: .; J: TRBJ1-6; DNA: TGTGCCAGCAGTGAGGGGCGGATAGATTCACCCCTCCACTTT; CDR3: CASSEGRIDSPLHF